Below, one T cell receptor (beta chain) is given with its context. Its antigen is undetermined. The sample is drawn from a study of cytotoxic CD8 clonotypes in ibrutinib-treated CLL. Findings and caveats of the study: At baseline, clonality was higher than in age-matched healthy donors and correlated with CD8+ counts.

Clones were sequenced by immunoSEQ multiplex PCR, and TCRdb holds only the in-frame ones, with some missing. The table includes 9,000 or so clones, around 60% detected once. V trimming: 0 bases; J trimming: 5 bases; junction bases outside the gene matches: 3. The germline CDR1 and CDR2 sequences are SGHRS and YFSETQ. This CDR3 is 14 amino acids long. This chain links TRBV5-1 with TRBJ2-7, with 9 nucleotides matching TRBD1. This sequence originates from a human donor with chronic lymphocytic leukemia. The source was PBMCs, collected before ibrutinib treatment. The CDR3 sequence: CASSLGDRDDEQYF. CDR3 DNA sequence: TGCGCCAGCAGCTTGGGGGACAGGGACGACGAGCAGTACTTC.